Listed here is a single T cell receptor beta chain. Its target is not known. The data were obtained in a study of beta chain features in type 1 diabetes. Study-wide results and limits: In all four CD4+ subsets, TCRB CDR3 length was significantly, moderately reduced in type 1 diabetes. Possibly, sequencing cDNA over-represented cells that had high TCR expression levels.

V was pared by 5 bases and J by 6 bases, with 25 bases between. The length of the CDR3 is 17 residues. Germline V gene lookup returns CDR1 SGHVS and CDR2 FQNEAQ. Central memory, naive, regulatory and stem cell-like memory CD4+ cells were sorted by CD45RO/CCR7/CD25/CD127/CD95/CD27. Expressed TCRB transcripts were sequenced because the isolated RNA had all been reverse transcribed beforehand. Sequenced by immunoSEQ multiplex PCR; TCRdb stores in-frame clones only, minus some. The sample includes hundreds of thousands of clones, 13% seen only once; the top ten take 0.02% to 0.025%. The clonotype originates from a man between 18 and 29 years old with type 1 diabetes. The specimen sequenced was naive CD4+ T cells from blood. The rearrangement uses TRBV7-8 and TRBJ2-5, with D perhaps matching TRBD2 (7 bases). Here the CDR3 DNA reads TGTGCCAGCAGCCAACAAGGGGGGGGCCTTTTAAGGAAGACCCAGTACTTC. Encoded protein: CASSQQGGGLLRKTQYF.